This passage covers 10 T cell receptor beta chains from one sample sequenced in a study of blood T cell repertoires in COVID-19. Measured with immunoSEQ multiplex PCR; TCRdb has only the in-frame clones, and not every one. This table has hundreds of thousands of clones, roughly 90% appearing once. Sequencing was performed on PBMCs or T cells enriched from blood (not recorded which). The receptors derive from a woman aged 25 to 45 with acute COVID-19.

J is TRBJ1-5 and V is TRBV6-1; TRBD1 might be the D (6 bases). Germline assignment: CDR1 MNHNS and CDR2 SASEGT. The V end was cut by 3 bases, the J end by 5 bases, with 14 bases between. The CDR3 is 15 residues long. CDR3 DNA: TGTGCCAGCAGTGATGTACAGGGAGGGGATCAGCCCCAGCATTTT. It codes for CASSDVQGGDQPQHF.

V gene TRBV30 combines with J gene TRBJ1-2, with D unresolved. Looked up from germline, CDR1 is GTSNPN and CDR2 is SVGIG (reference sequence). The CDR3 is 14 residues long. V was clipped by 4 bases and J by 4 bases, with 16 bases between them. CDR3: CAWTPNAGVYGYTF. Written as DNA, the CDR3 is TGTGCCTGGACCCCCAACGCGGGAGTCTATGGCTACACCTTC.

This clone occurred once. The chain combines TRBV9 with TRBJ1-2, with 9 positions matching TRBD1. V was clipped by 3 bases and J by 4 bases; unmatched bases: 7. CDR3 length: 15 residues. Germline values: CDR1 SGDLS, CDR2 YYNGEE. As DNA, the CDR3 is TGTGCCAGCAGCGCACCGGGACAGGGCTCCTATGGCTACACCTTC. Translating gives CASSAPGQGSYGYTF.

The chain joins TRBV4-1 to TRBJ1-1; maybe TRBD1 (6 bases). V lost 1 base, J lost 1 base, and 13 bases lay in between. The CDR3 length is 16 residues. The germline V gene encodes CDR1 MGHRA and CDR2 YSYEKL. The CDR3, as DNA: TGCGCCAGCAGCCAAGGTTACAGGGTGTCGAACACTGAAGCTTTCTTT. Protein sequence: CASSQGYRVSNTEAFF.

The CDR3 here is CASSLVGQSSYEQYF. The CDR3 DNA reads as TGTGCCAGCAGCTTGGTGGGACAGAGCTCCTACGAGCAGTACTTC. The chain employs TRBV5-4 and TRBJ2-7; 7 positions match TRBD1. The CDR3 sequence is 15 residues long. Germline V lookup: CDR1 SGHNT, CDR2 YYREEE (reference sequence). V dropped 0 bases and J dropped 0; count of bases not matched to a gene: 3.

This chain uses TRBV7-8 with TRBJ1-1; no clear D gene. The CDR3 length is 13 residues. The germline gives CDR1 SGHVS, CDR2 FQNEAQ. Trimming cost V 5 bases and J 12 bases, with 19 bases left between them. DNA of the CDR3: TGTGCCAGCAGCCCGGCGCAGTGGGCTAAGACTTTCTTT. Encoded protein: CASSPAQWAKTFF.

The rearrangement joins TRBV5-8 to TRBJ1-6; unclear D gene. The CDR3 is made up of 15 amino acids. V was shortened by 0 bases and J by 6 bases, with 10 bases between the two germline ends. Germline lookup yields CDR1 SGHTS and CDR2 YDEGEE. Here the CDR3 DNA reads TGTGCCAGCAGCTTGGAAGCCGCCGGTAATTCACCCCTCCACTTT. The encoded protein is CASSLEAAGNSPLHF.

The rearrangement links TRBV5-4 to TRBJ2-1; D is unresolved. This CDR3 contains 15 residues. V lost 7 bases, J lost 0 bases, and 14 bases lay in between. CDR1 and CDR2 from the germline V gene are SGHNT and YYREEE (reference sequence). CDR3 nucleotides: TGTGCCAGCGGTTATCCTCGGAGCTCCTACAATGAGCAGTTCTTC. It specifies CASGYPRSSYNEQFF. The full variable domain, rest sourced from reference TRBV5-4 and TRBJ2-1, is ETGVTQSPTHLIKTRGQQVTLRCSSQSGHNTVSWYQQALGQGPQFIFQYYREEENGRGNFPPRFSGLQFPNYSSELNVNALELDDSALYLCASGYPRSSYNEQFFGPGTRLTVL.

The chain joins TRBV12-3 or TRBV12-4 to TRBJ1-4; D not resolved. This CDR3 comprises 13 residues. The ends were cut back, 3 bases at V and 10 bases at J, with 12 bases in the middle. The CDR3 sequence is CASSLEAGGKLFF. The CDR3 DNA is TGTGCCAGCAGTTTGGAGGCCGGAGGAAAACTGTTTTTT.

The rearrangement joins TRBV30 to TRBJ1-5; no reliable D call. The CDR3 is 15 amino acids. Trimming cost V 0 bases and J 1 base, with 10 bases left between them. The germline V gene encodes CDR1 GTSNPN and CDR2 SVGIG (reference sequence). CDR3 protein: CAWSVRGGSNQPQHF. CDR3 DNA sequence: TGTGCCTGGAGTGTACGGGGTGGGAGCAATCAGCCCCAGCATTTT.